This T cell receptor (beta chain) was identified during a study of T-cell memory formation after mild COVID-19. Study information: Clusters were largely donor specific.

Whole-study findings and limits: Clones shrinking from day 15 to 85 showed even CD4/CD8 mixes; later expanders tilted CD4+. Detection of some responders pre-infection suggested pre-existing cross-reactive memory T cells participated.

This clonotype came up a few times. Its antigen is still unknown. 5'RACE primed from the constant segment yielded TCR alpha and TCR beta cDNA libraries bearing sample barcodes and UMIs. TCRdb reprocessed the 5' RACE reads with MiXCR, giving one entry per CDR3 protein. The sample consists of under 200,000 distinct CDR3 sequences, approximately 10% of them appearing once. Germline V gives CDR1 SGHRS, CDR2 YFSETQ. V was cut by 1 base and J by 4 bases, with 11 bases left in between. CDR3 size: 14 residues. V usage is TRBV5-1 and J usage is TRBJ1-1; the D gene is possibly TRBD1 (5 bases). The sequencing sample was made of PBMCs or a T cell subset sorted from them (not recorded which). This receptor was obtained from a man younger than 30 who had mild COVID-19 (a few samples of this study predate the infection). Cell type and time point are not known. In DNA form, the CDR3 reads TGCGCCAGCAGCTTGTGGGGACGTGGCACTGAAGCTTTCTTT. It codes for CASSLWGRGTEAFF. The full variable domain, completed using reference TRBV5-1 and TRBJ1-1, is KAGVTQTPRYLIKTRGQQVTLSCSPISGHRSVSWYQQTPGQGLQFLFEYFSETQRNKGNFPGRFSGRQFSNSRSEMNVSTLELGDSALYLCASSLWGRGTEAFFGQGTRLTVV.